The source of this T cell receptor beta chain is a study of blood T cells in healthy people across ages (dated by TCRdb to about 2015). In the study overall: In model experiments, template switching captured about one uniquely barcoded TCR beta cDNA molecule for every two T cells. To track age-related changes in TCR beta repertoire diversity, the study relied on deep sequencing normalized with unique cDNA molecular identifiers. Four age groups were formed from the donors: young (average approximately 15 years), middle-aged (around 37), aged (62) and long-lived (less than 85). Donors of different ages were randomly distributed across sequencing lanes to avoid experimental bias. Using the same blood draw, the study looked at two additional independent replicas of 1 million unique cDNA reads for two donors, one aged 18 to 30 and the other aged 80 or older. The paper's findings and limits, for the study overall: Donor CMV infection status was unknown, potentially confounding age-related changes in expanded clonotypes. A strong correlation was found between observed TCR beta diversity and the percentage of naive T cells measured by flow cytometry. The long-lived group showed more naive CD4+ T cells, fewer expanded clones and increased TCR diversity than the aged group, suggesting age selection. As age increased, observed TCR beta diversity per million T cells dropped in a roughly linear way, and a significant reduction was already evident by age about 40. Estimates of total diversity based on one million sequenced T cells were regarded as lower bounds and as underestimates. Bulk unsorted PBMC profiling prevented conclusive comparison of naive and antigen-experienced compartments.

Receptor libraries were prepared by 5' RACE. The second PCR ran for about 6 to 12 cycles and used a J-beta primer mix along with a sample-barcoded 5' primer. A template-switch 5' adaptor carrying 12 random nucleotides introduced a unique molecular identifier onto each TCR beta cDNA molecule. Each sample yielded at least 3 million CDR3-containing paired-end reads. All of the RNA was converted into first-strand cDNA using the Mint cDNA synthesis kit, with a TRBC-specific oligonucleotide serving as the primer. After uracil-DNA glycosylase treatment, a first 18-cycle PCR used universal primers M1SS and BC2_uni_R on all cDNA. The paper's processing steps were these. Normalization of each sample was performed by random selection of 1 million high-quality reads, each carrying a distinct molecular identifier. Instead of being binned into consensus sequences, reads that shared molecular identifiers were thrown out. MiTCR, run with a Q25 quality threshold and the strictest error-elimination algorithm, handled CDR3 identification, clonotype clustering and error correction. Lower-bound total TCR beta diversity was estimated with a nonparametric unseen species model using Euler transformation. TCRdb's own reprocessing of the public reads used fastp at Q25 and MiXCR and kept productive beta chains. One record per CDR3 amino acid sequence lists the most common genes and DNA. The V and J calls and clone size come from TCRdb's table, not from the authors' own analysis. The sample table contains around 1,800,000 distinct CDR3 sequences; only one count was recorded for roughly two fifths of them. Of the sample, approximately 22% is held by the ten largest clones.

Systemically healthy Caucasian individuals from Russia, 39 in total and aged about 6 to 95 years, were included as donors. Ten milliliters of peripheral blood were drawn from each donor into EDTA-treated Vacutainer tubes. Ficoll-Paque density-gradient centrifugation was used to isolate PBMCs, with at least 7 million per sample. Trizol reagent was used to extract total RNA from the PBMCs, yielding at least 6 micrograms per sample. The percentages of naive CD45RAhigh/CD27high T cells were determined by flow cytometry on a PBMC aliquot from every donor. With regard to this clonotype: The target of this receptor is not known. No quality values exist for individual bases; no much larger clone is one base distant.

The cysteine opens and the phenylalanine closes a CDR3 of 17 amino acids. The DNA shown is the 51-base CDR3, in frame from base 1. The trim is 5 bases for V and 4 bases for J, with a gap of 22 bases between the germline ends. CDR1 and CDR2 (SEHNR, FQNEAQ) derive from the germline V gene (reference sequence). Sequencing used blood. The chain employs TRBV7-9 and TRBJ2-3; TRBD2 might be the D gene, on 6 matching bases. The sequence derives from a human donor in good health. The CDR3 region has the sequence CASSRRRDSSGPDTQYF. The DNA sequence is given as TGTGCCAGCAGCAGGCGCAGGGACTCCTCGGGCCCAGATACGCAGTATTTT.